This record covers a single TCR beta chain. These data come from a study of T-cell reconstitution after alpha-beta-depleted transplantation in children. The CDR3 sequence is 17 residues long. V was cut by 2 bases and J by 0 bases, with 14 bases left in between. The germline gives CDR1 LGHNA, CDR2 YSLEER. Unique molecular identifiers tagged the TCRbeta library. TCRdb passed the PCR reads through MiXCR, listing each CDR3 protein once. The profile covers about 360,000 distinct CDR3 sequences, with approximately 12% appearing a single time and 3.5% to 4.5% taken by the ten largest. The specimen was PBMCs, collected from the stem cell graft. The receptor was isolated from a human donor who donated a stem cell graft to a child with Fanconi anemia. The chain couples TRBV4-3 to TRBJ2-1; a possible D gene is TRBD2 (5 bases). The DNA for the CDR3 is TGCGCCAGCAGCCAAACTGCCGGGGTTAGCTCCTACAATGAGCAGTTCTTC. Its protein is CASSQTAGVSSYNEQFF.